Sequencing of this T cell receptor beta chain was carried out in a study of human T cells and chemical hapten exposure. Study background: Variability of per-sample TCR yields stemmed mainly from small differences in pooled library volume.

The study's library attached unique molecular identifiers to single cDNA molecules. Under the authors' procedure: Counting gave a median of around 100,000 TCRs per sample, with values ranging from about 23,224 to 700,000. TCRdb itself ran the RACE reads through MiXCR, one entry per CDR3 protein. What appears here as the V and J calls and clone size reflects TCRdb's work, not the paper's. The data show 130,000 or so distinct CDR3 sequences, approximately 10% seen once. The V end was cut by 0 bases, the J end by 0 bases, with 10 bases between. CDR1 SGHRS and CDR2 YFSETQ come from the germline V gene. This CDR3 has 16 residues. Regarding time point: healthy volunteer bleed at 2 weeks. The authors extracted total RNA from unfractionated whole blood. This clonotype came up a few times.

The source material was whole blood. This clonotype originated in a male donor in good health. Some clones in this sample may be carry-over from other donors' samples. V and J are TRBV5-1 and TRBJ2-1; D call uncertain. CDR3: CASSLGALSSYNEQFF. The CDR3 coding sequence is TGCGCCAGCAGCTTGGGGGCTCTGAGCTCCTACAATGAGCAGTTCTTC.